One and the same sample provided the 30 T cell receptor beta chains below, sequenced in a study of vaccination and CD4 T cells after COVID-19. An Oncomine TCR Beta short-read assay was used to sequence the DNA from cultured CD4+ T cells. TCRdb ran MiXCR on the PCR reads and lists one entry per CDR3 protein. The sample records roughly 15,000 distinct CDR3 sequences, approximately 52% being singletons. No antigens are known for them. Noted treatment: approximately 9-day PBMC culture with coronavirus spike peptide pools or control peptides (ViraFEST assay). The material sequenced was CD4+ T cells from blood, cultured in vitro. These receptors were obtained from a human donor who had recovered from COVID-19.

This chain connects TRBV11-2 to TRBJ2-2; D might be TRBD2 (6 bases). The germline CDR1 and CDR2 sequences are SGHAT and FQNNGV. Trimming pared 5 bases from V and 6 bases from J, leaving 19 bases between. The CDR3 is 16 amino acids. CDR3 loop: CASSPITFGGSGELFF. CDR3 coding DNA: TGTGCCAGCAGCCCCATAACTTTCGGGGGTTCCGGGGAGCTGTTTTTT.

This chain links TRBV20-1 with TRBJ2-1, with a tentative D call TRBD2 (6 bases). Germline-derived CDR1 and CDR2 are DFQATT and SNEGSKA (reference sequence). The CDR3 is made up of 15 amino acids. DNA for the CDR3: TGCAGCTTTGCGCGGGACGGGGGCTCCTACAATGAGCAGTTCTTC. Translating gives CSFARDGGSYNEQFF.

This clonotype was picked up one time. The CDR3 DNA reads as TGTGCCAGCAGTGGGACAGGGGACAATCAGCCCCAGCATTTT. It yields the protein CASSGTGDNQPQHF. V gene TRBV2 combines with J gene TRBJ1-5; 9 positions match TRBD1. V shed 4 bases and J 3 bases; nucleotides not matched to a gene: 1. The V gene's germline CDR1 is SNHLY and CDR2 FYNNEI. This CDR3 spans 14 amino acids.

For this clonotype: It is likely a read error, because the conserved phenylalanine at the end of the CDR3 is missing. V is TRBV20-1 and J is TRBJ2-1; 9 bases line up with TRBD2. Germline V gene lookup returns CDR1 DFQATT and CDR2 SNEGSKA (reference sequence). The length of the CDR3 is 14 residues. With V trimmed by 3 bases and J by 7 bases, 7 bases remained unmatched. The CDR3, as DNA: TGCAGTGCTAGCCCTAGCGGGAACCGGAATGAGCAGTTCTCC. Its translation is CSASPSGNRNEQFS.

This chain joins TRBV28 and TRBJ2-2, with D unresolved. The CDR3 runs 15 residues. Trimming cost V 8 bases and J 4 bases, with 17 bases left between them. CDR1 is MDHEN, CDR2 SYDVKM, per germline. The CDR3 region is CASLTSNPSTGELFF. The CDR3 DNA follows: TGTGCCAGCCTGACCAGTAACCCCTCCACCGGGGAGCTGTTTTTT.

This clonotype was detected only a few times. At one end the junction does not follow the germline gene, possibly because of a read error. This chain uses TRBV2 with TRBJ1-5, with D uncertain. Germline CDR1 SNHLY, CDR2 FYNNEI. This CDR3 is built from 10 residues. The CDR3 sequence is CASSDPGFAF. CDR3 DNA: TGTGCCAGCAGTGACCCGGGATTTGCTTTT.

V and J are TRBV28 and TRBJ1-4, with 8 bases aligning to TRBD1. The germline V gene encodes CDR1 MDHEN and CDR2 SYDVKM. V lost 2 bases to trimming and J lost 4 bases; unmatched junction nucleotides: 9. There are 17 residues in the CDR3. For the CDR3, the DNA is TGTGCCAGCAGTTTAAACCCGGGACAGGCCTATAATGAAAAACTGTTTTTT. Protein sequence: CASSLNPGQAYNEKLFF.

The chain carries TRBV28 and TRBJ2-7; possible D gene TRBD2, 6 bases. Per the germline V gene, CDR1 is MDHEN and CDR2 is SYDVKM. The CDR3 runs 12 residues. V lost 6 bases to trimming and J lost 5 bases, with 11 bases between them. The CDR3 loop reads CASSSPGDEQYF. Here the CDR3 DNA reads TGTGCCAGCAGCTCACCGGGGGACGAGCAGTACTTC. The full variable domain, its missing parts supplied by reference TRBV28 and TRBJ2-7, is DVKVTQSSRYLVKRTGEKVFLECVQDMDHENMFWYRQDPGLGLRLIYFSYDVKMKEKGDIPEGYSVSREKKERFSLILESASTNQTSMYLCASSSPGDEQYFGPGTRLTVT.

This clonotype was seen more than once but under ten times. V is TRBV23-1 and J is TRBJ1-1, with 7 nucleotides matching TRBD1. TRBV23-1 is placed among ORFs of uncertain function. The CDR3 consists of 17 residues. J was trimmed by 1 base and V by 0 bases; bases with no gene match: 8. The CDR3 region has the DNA TGCGCCAGCAGTCAATCATCACAGGGGAGCCAGAACACTGAAGCTTTCTTT. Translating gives CASSQSSQGSQNTEAFF.

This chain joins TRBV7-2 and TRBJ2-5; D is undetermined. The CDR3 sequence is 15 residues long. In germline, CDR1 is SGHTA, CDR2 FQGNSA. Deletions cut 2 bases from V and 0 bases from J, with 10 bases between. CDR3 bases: TGTGCCAGCAGCTTAAGAATCGGTTACCAAGAGACCCAGTACTTC. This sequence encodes CASSLRIGYQETQYF.

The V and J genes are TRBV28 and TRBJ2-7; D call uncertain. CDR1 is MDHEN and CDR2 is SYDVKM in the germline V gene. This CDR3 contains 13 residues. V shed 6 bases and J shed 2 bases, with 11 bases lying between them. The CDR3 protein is CASRTLGPYEQYF. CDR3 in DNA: TGTGCCAGCAGAACCCTAGGACCCTACGAGCAGTACTTC.

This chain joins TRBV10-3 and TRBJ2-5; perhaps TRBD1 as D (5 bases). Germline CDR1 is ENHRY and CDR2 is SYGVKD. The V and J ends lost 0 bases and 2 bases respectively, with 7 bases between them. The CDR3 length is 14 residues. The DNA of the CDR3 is TGTGCCATCAGTGAGTCGCAGGGACAAGAGACCCAGTACTTC. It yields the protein CAISESQGQETQYF.

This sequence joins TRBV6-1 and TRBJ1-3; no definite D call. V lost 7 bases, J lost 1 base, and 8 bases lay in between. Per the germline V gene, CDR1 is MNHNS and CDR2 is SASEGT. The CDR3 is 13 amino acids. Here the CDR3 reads CASMLRSGNTIYF. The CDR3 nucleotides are TGTGCCAGCATGTTGAGGTCTGGAAACACCATATATTTT.

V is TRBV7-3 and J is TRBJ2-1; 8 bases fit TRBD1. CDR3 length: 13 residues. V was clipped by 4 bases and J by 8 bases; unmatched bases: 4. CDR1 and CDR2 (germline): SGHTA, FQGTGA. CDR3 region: CASSSGQGDEQFF. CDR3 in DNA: TGTGCCAGCAGCTCCGGACAGGGCGATGAGCAGTTCTTC. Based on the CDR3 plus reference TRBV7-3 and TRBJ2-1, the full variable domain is GAGVSQTPSNKVTEKGKYVELRCDPISGHTALYWYRQSLGQGPEFLIYFQGTGAADDSGLPNDRFFAVRPEGSVSTLKIQRTERGDSAVYLCASSSGQGDEQFFGPGTRLTVL.

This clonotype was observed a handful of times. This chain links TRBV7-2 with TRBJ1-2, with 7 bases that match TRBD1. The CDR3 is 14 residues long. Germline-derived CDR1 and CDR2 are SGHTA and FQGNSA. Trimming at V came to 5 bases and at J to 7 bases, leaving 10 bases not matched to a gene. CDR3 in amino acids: CASSLDDRAGGYTF. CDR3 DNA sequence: TGTGCCAGCAGCCTCGACGACAGGGCTGGTGGCTACACCTTC.

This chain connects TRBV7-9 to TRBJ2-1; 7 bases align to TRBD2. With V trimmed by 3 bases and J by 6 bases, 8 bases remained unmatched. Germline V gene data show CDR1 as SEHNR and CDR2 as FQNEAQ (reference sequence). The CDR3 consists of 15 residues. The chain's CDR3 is CASSFTGGGGNEQFF. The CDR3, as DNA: TGTGCCAGCAGCTTCACAGGAGGCGGGGGCAATGAGCAGTTCTTC.

The CDR3 bases are TGTGCCAGCAGTGAAGGGCAGGGAGAATATAACACCATATATTTT. It yields the protein CASSEGQGEYNTIYF. This chain uses TRBV6-1 with TRBJ1-3; possible D gene TRBD1, 5 bases. This CDR3 has 15 residues. The germline CDR1 and CDR2 sequences are MNHNS and SASEGT. Trimming shortened V by 1 base and J by 7 bases, and 14 bases separated the two germline ends.

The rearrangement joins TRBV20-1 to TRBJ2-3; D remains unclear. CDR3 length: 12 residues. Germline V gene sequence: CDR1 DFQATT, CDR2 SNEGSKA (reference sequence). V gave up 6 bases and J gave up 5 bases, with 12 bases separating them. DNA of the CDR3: TGCAGTGCACAAAGGGAAAGAGATACGCAGTATTTT. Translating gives CSAQRERDTQYF.

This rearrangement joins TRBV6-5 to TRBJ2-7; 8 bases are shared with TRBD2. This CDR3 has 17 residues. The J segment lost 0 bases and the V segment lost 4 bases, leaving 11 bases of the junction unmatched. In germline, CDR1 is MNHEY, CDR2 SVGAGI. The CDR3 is CASSWQGLGSSSYEQYF. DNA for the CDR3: TGTGCCAGCAGTTGGCAGGGACTAGGATCGAGCTCCTACGAGCAGTACTTC.

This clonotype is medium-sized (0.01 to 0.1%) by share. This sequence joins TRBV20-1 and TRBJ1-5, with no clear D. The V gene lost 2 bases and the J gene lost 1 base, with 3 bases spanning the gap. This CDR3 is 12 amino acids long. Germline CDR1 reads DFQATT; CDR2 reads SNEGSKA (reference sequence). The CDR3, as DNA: TGCAGTGCTAGAAACAGCAATCAGCCCCAGCATTTT. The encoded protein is CSARNSNQPQHF.

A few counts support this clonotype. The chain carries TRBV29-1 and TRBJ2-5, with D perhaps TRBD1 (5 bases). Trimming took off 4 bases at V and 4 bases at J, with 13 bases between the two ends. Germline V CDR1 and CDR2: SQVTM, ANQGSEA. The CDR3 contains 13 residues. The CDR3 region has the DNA TGCAGCGTTGGGCCAGTAGGGGCAGAGACCCAGTACTTC. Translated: CSVGPVGAETQYF.

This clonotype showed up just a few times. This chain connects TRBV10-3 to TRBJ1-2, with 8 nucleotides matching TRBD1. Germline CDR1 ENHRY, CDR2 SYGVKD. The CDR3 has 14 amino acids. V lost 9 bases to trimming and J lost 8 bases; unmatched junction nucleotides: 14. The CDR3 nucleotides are TGTGCCATTTGGACAGGGCAAGCCCCTTGGGGCTACACCTTC. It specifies CAIWTGQAPWGYTF.

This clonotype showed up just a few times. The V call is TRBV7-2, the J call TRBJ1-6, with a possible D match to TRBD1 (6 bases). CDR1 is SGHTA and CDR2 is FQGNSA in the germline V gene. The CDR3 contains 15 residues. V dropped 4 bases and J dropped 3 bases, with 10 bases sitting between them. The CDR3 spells CASSSQGIYNSPLHF. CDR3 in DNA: TGTGCCAGCAGCTCCCAGGGGATCTATAATTCACCCCTCCACTTT. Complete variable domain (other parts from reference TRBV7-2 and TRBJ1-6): GAGVSQSPSNKVTEKGKDVELRCDPISGHTALYWYRQSLGQGLEFLIYFQGNSAPDKSGLPSDRFSAERTGGSVSTLTIQRTQQEDSAVYLCASSSQGIYNSPLHFGNGTRLTVT.

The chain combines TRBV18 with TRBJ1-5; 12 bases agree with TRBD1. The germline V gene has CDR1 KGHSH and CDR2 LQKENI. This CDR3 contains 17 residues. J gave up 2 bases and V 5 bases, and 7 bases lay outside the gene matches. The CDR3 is CASSAGTGGFGNQPQHF. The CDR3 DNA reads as TGTGCCAGCTCAGCCGGGACAGGGGGCTTTGGCAATCAGCCCCAGCATTTT. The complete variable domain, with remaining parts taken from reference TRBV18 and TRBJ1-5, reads NAGVMQNPRHLVRRRGQEARLRCSPMKGHSHVYWYRQLPEEGLKFMVYLQKENIIDESGMPKERFSAEFPKEGPSILRIQQVVRGDSAAYFCASSAGTGGFGNQPQHFGDGTRLSIL.

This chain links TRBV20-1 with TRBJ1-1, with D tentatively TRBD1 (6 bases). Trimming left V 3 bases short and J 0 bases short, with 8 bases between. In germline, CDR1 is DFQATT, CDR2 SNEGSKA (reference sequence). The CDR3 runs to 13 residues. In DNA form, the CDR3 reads TGCAGTGCTAGGTGGGGGCTGAACACTGAAGCTTTCTTT. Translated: CSARWGLNTEAFF.

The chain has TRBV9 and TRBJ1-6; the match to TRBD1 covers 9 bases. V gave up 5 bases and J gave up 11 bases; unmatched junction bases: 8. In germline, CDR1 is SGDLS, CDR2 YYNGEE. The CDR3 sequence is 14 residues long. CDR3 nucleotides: TGTGCCAGCAGTGACAGGGGGGGGTACCCACCCCTCCACTTT. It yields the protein CASSDRGGYPPLHF.

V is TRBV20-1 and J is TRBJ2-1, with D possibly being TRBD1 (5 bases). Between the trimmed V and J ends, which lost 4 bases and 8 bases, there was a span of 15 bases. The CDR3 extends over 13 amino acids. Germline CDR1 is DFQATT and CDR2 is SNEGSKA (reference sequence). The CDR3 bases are TGCAGTGCTATCGGCCAGGGTCGCGATGAGCAGTTCTTC. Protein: CSAIGQGRDEQFF.

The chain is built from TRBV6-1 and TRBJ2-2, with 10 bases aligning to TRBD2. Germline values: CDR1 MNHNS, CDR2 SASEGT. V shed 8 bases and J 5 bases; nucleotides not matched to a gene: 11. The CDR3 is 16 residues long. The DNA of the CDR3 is TGTGCCAGCCGGCGCAAGGCTAGCGGGAGTACCGGGGAGCTGTTTTTT. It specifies CASRRKASGSTGELFF.

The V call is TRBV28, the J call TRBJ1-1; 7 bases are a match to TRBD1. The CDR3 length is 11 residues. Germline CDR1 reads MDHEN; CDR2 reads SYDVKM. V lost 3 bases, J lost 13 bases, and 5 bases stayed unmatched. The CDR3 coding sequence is TGTGCCAGCAGTTTCGACAGGGATGGTTTCTTT. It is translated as CASSFDRDGFF.

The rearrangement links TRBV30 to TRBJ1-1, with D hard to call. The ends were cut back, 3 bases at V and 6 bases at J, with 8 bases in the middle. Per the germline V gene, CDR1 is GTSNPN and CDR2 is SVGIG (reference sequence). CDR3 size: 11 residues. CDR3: CAWRLIAEAFF. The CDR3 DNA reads TGTGCCTGGAGACTGATCGCTGAAGCTTTCTTT.